This TCR beta chain comes out of a study of blood T cell repertoires in COVID-19. Whole-study context: Italy, Spain and the United States were the sources of the convalescent and acute COVID-19 samples.

Profiling relied on immunoSEQ multiplex PCR, and the TCRdb table lists in-frame clones only, not all of them. The table has 130,000 to 150,000 clones, 82% seen once. Germline CDR1 is SGHRS and CDR2 is YFSETQ. With 4 bases removed from V and 0 bases from J, the gap between germline ends came to 15 bases. CDR3 length: 16 residues. The chain employs TRBV5-1 and TRBJ2-3; the D gene is possibly TRBD1 (6 bases). Sequenced: peripheral blood. The TCR was taken from a human donor with acute or convalescent COVID-19. The donor label of this sample is uncertain. In DNA, the CDR3 is TGCGCCAGCAGCAACAGGGAAACCTCTAGCACAGATACGCAGTATTTT. It is translated as CASSNRETSSTDTQYF.